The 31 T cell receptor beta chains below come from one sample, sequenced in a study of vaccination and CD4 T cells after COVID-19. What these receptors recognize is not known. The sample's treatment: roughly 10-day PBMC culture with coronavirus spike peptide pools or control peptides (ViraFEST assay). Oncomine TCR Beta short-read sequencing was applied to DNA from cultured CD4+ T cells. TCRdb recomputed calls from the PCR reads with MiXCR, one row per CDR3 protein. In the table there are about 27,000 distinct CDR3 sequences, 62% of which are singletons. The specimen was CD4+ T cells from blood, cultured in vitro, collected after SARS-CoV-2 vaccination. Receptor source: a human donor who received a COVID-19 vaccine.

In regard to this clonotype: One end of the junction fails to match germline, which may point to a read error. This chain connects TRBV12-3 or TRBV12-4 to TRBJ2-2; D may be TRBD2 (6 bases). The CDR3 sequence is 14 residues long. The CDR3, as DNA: TGTGCCAGCAGTCCCGGACTTGGGACCGGGGGGCTGTTTTTT. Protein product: CASSPGLGTGGLFF.

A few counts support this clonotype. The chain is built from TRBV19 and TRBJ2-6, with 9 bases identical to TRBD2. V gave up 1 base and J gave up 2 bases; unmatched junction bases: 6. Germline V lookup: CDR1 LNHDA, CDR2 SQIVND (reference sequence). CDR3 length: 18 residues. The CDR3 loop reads CASSIAPGLAPGANVLTF. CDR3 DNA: TGTGCCAGTAGTATAGCCCCGGGACTAGCTCCTGGGGCCAACGTCCTGACTTTC. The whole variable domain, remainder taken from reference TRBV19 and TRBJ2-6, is DGGITQSPKYLFRKEGQNVTLSCEQNLNHDAMYWYRQDPGQGLRLIYYSQIVNDFQKGDIAEGYSVSREKKESFPLTVTSAQKNPTAFYLCASSIAPGLAPGANVLTFGAGSRLTVL.

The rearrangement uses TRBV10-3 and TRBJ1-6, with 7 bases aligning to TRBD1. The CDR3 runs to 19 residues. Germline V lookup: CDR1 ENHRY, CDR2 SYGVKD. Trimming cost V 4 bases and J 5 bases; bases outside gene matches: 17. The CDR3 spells CAISAGLGGAGGNNSPLHF. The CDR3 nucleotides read TGTGCCATCAGTGCAGGACTGGGCGGGGCAGGGGGGAATAATTCACCCCTCCACTTT.

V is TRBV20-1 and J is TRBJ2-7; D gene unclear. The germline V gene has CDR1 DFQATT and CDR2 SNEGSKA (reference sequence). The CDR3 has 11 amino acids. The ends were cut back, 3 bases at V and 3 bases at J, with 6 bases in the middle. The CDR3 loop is CSASLGYEQYF. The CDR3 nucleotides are TGCAGTGCTAGTTTGGGCTACGAGCAGTACTTC.

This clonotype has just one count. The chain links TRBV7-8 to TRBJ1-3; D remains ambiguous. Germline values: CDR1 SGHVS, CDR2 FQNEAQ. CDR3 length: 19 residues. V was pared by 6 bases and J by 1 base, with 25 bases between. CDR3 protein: CASRRNGRASVASGNTIYF. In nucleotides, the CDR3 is TGTGCCAGCAGGCGGAACGGACGGGCAAGCGTAGCATCTGGAAACACCATATATTTT.

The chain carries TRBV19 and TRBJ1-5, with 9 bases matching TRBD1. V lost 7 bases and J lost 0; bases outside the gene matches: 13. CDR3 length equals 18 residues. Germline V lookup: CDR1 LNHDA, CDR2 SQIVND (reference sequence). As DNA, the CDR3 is TGTGCCAGTAACCGACTCGGGACAGGGATTTATAGCAATCAGCCCCAGCATTTT. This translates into CASNRLGTGIYSNQPQHF.

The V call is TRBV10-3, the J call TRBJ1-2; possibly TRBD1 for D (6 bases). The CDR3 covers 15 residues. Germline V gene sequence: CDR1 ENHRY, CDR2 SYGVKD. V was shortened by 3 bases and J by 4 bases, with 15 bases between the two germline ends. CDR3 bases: TGTGCCATCAGTGAATCGCCACAGGGAACCTATGGCTACACCTTC. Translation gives CAISESPQGTYGYTF.

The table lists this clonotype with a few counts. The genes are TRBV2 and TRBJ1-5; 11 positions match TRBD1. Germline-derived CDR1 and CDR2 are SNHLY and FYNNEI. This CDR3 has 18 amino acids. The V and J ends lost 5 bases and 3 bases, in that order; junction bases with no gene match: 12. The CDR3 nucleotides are TGTGCCAGCAGTAGAGATCCGGGACAGGGGGTCATCAATCAGCCCCAGCATTTT. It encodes CASSRDPGQGVINQPQHF.

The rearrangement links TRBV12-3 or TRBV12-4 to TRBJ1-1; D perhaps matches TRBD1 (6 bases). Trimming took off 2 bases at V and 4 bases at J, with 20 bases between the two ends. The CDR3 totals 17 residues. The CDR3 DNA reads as TGTGCCAGCAGTTTAAGGGCATTAGGGGGGCTAATCACTGAAGCTTTCTTT. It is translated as CASSLRALGGLITEAFF.

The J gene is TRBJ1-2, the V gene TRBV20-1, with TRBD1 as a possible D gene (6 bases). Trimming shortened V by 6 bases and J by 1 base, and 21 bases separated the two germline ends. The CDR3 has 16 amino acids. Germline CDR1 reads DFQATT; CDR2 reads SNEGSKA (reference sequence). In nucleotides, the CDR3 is TGCAGTGCCGCCCTTATTGGGGACACCTTTAACTATGGCTACACCTTC. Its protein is CSAALIGDTFNYGYTF.

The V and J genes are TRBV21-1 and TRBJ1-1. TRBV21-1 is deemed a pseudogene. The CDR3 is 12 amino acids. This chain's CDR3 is CASSKRRKEAFF. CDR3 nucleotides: TGTGCCAGCAGCAAACGACGGAAAGAAGCTTTCTTT.

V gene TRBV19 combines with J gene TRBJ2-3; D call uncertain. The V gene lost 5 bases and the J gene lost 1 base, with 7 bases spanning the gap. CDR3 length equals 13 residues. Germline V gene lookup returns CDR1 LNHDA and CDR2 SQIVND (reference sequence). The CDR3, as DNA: TGTGCCAGTAGTTCCGCAGGCACAGATACGCAGTATTTT. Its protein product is CASSSAGTDTQYF.

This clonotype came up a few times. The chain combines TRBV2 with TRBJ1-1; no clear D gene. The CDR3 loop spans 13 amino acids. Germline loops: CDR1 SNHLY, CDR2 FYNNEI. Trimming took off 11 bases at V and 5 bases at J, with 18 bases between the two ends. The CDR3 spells CAGRVLGWTEAFF. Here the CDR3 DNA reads TGTGCCGGAAGGGTCCTTGGGTGGACTGAAGCTTTCTTT.

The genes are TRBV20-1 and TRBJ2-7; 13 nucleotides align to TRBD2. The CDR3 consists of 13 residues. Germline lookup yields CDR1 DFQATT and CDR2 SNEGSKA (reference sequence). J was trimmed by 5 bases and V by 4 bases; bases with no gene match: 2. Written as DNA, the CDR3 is TGCAGTGCTACCGGGACTAGCGGGGACGAGCAGTACTTC. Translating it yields CSATGTSGDEQYF.

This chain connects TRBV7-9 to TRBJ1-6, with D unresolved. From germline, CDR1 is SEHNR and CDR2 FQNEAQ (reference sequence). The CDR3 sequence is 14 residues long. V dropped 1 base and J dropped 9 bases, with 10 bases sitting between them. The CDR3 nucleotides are TGTGCCAGCAGCTTAGAAGGTTCGGCTTCACCCCTCCACTTT. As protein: CASSLEGSASPLHF.

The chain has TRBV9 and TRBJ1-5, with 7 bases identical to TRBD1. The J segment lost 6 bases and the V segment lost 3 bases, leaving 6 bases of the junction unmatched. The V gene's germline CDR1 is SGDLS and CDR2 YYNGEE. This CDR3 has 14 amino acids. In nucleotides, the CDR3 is TGTGCCAGCAGCGCAACAGGGGTCCCTCAGCCCCAGCATTTT. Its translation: CASSATGVPQPQHF.

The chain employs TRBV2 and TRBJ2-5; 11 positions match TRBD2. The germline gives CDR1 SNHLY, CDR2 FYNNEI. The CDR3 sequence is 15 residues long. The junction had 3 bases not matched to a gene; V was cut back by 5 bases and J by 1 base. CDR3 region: CASSPLAGAQETQYF. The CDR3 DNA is TGTGCCAGCAGTCCACTAGCGGGGGCCCAAGAGACCCAGTACTTC.

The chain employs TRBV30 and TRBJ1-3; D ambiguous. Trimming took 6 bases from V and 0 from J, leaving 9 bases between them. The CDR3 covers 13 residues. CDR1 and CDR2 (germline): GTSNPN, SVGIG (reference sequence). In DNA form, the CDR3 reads TGTGCCTGCGACCCGGTCTCTGGAAACACCATATATTTT. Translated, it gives CACDPVSGNTIYF.

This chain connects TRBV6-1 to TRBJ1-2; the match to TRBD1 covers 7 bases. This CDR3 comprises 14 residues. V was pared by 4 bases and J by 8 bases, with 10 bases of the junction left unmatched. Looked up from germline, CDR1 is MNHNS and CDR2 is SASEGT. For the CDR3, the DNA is TGTGCCAGCAGTGTAGAACAGGGGTTGGGCGGCTACACCTTC. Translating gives CASSVEQGLGGYTF.

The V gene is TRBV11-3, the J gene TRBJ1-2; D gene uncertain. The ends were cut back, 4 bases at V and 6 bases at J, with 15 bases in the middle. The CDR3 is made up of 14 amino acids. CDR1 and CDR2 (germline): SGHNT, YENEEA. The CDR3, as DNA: TGTGCCAGCAGCTCACCCTACACCAATGATGGCTACACCTTC. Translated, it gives CASSSPYTNDGYTF.

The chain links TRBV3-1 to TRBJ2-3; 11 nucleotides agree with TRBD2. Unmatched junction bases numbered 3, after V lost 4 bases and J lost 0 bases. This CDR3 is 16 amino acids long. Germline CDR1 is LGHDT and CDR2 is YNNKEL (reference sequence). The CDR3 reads CASSPLAGVSTDTQYF. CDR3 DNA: TGTGCCAGCAGCCCACTAGCGGGGGTTAGCACAGATACGCAGTATTTT.

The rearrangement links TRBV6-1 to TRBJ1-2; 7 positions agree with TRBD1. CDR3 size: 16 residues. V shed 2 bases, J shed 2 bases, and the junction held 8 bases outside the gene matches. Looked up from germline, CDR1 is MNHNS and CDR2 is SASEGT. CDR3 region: CASSEYPGQKNYGYTF. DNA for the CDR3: TGTGCCAGCAGTGAATATCCGGGACAGAAGAACTATGGCTACACCTTC.

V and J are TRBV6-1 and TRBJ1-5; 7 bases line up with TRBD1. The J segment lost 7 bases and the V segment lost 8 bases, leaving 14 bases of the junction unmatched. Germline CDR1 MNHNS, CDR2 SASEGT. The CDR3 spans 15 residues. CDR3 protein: CASSQARDRLQPQHF. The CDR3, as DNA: TGTGCCAGCTCTCAAGCCCGGGACAGACTACAGCCCCAGCATTTT.

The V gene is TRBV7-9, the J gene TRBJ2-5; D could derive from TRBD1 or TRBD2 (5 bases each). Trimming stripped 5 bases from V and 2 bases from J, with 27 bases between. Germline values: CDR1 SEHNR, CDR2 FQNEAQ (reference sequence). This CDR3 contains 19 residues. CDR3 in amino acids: CASSPPTPGRIWAQETQYF. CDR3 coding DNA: TGTGCCAGCAGCCCCCCGACTCCGGGGCGTATTTGGGCTCAAGAGACCCAGTACTTC. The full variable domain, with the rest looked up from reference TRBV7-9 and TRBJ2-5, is DTGVSQNPRHKITKRGQNVTFRCDPISEHNRLYWYRQTLGQGPEFLTYFQNEAQLEKSRLLSDRFSAERPKGSFSTLEIQRTEQGDSAMYLCASSPPTPGRIWAQETQYFGPGTRLLVL.

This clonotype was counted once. CDR3 DNA sequence: TGTGCCACCAGTGACCCGGGGAGCAATCAGCCCCAGCATTTT. It translates to CATSDPGSNQPQHF. This sequence joins TRBV24-1 and TRBJ1-5; D call uncertain. V was shortened by 4 bases and J by 1 base, with 7 bases between the two germline ends. Germline loops: CDR1 KGHDR, CDR2 SFDVKD. This CDR3 has 14 residues.

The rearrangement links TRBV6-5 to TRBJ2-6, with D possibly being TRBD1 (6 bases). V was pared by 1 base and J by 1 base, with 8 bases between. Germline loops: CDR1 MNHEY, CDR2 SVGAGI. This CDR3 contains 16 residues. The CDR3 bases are TGTGCCAGCAGTTACTATACAGGGTCTGGGGCCAACGTCCTGACTTTC. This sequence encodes CASSYYTGSGANVLTF.

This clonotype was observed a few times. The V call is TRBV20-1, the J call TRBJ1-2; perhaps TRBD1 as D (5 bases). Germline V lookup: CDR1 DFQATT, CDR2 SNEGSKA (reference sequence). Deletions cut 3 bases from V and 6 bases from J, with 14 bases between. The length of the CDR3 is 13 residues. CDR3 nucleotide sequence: TGCAGTGCTAGGGACACACAATCGGATGGCTACACCTTC. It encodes CSARDTQSDGYTF.

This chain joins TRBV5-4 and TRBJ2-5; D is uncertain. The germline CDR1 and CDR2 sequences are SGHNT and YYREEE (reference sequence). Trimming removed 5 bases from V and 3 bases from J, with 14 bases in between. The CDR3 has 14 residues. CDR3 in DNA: TGTGCCAGCAGACCGACACCAATGAAAGAGACCCAGTACTTC. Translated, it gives CASRPTPMKETQYF. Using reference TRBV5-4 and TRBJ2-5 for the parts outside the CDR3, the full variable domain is ETGVTQSPTHLIKTRGQQVTLRCSSQSGHNTVSWYQQALGQGPQFIFQYYREEENGRGNFPPRFSGLQFPNYSSELNVNALELDDSALYLCASRPTPMKETQYFGPGTRLLVL.

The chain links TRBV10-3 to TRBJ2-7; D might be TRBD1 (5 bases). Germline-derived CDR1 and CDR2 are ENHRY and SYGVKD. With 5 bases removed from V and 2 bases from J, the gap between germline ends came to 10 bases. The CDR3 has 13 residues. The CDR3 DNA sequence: TGTGCCATCAGTTCAGGGCAAACCTACGAGCAGTACTTC. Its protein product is CAISSGQTYEQYF.

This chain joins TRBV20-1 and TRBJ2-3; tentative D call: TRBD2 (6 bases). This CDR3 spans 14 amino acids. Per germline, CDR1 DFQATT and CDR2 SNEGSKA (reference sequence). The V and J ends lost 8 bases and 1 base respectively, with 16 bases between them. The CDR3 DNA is TGCAGTCTCCGAACGGGGGTCGGCACAGATACGCAGTATTTT. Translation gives CSLRTGVGTDTQYF.

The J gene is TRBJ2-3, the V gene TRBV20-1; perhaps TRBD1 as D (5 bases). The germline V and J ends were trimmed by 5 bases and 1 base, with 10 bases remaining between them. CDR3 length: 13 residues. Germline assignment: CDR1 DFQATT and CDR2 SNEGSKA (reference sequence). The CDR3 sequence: CSAPGARTDTQYF. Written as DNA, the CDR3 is TGCAGTGCTCCTGGGGCGCGCACAGATACGCAGTATTTT.